The clone carrying this TCR beta chain was detected ten times or more. The antigen remains unidentified. Everyone who donated was a healthy Caucasian. This sample was taken from a study of identical twins. The V gene lost 7 bases and the J gene lost 8 bases, with 11 bases spanning the gap. The CDR3 runs to 12 residues. Germline V lookup: CDR1 MNHNY, CDR2 SVGAGI (reference sequence). TCRdb analysed the 5' RACE reads with MiXCR anew, one entry per CDR3 protein. The sample records about 700,000 distinct CDR3 sequences, approximately 6.1% being singletons. Study results and caveats: Zero-insertion analyses could be partly confounded by invariant MAIT and iNKT cells. The study found excess low generation probability among twin-shared out-of-frame alpha sequences. While abundant cord blood beta clonotypes carried fewer insertions, memory repertoires showed no such pattern.

Sample: naive T cells sorted from blood. The chain links TRBV6-6 to TRBJ1-4; D is uncertain. The source is a man younger than 30 in good health. The CDR3 protein is CASKGPDEKLFF. CDR3 DNA sequence: TGTGCCAGCAAGGGTCCCGACGAAAAACTGTTTTTT.